This TCR beta chain originates from a study of cytomegalovirus exposure and HLA in healthy donors. Study at large: Among 150 million to 200 million T cells, an earlier analysis found 117 million unique TCR beta sequences. Study-level points and caveats: Several of the most significant clusters were apparently associated with common viral pathogens in a later analysis.

This clone has more than one count but fewer than ten. Its antigen is currently unknown. PCR employed 60 Vbeta and 13 Jbeta primers. Measured with immunoSEQ multiplex PCR; TCRdb has only the in-frame clones, and not every one. The sample lists over 75,000 clones; roughly 10% were seen once. The CDR3 contains 14 residues. CDR1 is SGHRS and CDR2 is YFSETQ in the germline V gene. The junction had 2 bases not matched to a gene; V was cut back by 2 bases and J by 3 bases. The sequenced sample consisted of PBMCs. This TCR derives from a man aged 50 or older in good health and CMV-seropositive. This chain links TRBV5-1 with TRBJ2-7; 10 bases align to TRBD2. The CDR3 is CASSLGTSDYEQYF. CDR3 bases: TGCGCCAGCAGCTTAGGGACTAGCGACTACGAGCAGTACTTC.